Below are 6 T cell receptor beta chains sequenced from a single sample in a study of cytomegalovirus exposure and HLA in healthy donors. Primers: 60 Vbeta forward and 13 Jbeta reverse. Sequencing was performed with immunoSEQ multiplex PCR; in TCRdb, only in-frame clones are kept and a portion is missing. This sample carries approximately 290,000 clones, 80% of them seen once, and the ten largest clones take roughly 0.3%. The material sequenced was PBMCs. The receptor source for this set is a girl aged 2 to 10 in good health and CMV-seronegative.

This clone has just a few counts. The CDR3 sequence: CASSLGPRDIYEQYF. The CDR3 nucleotides are TGTGCCAGCAGCTTGGGGCCCCGGGATATCTACGAGCAGTACTTC. The chain has TRBV5-4 and TRBJ2-7, with a tentative D call TRBD2 (5 bases). V lost 0 bases, J lost 3 bases, and 13 bases lay in between. Germline V gene lookup returns CDR1 SGHNT and CDR2 YYREEE (reference sequence). The CDR3 is made up of 15 amino acids.

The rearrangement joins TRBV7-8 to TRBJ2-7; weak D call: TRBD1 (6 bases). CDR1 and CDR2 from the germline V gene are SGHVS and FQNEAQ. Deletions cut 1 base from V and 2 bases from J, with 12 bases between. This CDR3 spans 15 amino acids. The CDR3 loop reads CASSLESGDTYEQYF. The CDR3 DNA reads TGTGCCAGCAGCTTAGAGTCAGGGGATACCTACGAGCAGTACTTC. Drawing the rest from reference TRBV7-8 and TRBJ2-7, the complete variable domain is GAGVSQSPRYKVAKRGQDVALRCDPISGHVSLFWYQQALGQGPEFLTYFQNEAQLDKSGLPSDRFFAERPEGSVSTLKIQRTQQEDSAVYLCASSLESGDTYEQYFGPGTRLTVT.

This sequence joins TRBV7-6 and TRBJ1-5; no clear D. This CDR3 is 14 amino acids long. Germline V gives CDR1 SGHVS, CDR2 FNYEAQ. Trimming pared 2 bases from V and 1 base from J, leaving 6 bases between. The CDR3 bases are TGTGCCAGCAGCTTATTCGGGAGCAATCAGCCCCAGCATTTT. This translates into CASSLFGSNQPQHF.

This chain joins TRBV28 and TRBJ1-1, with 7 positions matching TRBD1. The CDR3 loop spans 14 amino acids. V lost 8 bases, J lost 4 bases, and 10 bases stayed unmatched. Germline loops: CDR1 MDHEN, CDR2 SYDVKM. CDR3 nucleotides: TGTGCCAGCTCCGCTAGCAGGGGGACCACTGAAGCTTTCTTT. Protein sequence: CASSASRGTTEAFF.

CDR3 in DNA: TGTGCCAGCAGTTGGGCCAAGGGACAGGAGAACGAGCAGTACTTC. Translating it yields CASSWAKGQENEQYF. The chain has TRBV7-8 and TRBJ2-7; 8 nucleotides line up with TRBD1. The CDR3 loop spans 15 amino acids. In germline, CDR1 is SGHVS, CDR2 FQNEAQ. V was pared by 6 bases and J by 5 bases, with 12 bases of the junction left unmatched.

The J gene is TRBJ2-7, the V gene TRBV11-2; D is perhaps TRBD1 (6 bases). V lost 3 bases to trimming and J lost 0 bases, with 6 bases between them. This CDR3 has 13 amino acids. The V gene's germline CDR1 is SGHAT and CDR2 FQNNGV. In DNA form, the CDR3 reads TGTGCCAGCAGCTTGGACAGCTCCTACGAGCAGTACTTC. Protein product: CASSLDSSYEQYF.